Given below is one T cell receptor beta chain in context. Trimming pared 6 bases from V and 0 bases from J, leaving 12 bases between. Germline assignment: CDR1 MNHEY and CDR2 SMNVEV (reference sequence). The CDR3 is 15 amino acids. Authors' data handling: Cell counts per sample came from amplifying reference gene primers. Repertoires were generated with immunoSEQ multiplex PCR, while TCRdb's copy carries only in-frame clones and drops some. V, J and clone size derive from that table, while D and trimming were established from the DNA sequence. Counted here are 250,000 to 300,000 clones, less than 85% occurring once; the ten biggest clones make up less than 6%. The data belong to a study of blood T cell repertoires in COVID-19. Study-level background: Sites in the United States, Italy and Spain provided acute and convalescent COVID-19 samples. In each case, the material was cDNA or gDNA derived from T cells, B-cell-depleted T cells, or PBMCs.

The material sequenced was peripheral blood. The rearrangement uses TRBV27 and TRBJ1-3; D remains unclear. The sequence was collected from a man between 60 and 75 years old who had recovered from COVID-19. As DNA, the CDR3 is TGTGCCAGCAGGCTCACCGTTAGCTCTGGAAACACCATATATTTT. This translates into CASRLTVSSGNTIYF.